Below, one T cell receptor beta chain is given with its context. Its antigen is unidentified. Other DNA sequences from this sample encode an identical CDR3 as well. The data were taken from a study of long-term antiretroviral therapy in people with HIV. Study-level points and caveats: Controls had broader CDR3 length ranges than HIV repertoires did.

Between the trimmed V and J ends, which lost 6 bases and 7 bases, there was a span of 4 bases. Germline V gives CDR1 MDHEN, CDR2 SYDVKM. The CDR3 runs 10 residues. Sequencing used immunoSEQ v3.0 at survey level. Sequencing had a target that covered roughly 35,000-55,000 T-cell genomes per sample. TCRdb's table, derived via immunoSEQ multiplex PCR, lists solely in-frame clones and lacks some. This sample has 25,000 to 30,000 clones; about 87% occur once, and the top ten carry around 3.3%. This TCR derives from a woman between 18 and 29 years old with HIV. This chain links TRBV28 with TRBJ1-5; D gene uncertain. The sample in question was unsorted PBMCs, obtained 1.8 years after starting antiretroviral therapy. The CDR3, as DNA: TGTGCCAGCAGCTCACAGCCCCAGCATTTT. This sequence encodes CASSSQPQHF.